The rows below give T cell receptor beta chains drawn from one sample of a study of metastatic and nonmetastatic thyroid tumors. TCRdb re-clonotyped the PCR reads via MiXCR. The profile shows about 59,000 clones, about 17% of them singletons. Material: blood. Receptor source: a male donor with papillary thyroid cancer or a benign thyroid nodule (not recorded which). Some clones in this sample may be carry-over from other donors' samples. CDR3s leave out the opening cysteine and the closing phenylalanine or tryptophan.

j_call v_call cdr3_aa
TRBJ2-1 TRBV6-2/TRBV6-3 ASKDSSGRAWQF
TRBJ1-2 TRBV7-2 ASTQQEGWGYGYT
TRBJ2-5 TRBV7-2 ASSPNRAAKETQY
TRBJ2-7 TRBV14 ASSQGAISTGTGVSAYEQY
TRBJ2-5 TRBV12-3/TRBV12-4 ASKKTDRETQY
TRBJ1-1 TRBV6-6 ASSYSGGLNTEAF
TRBJ2-2 TRBV7-2 ASSLGQGPGELF
TRBJ2-5 TRBV7-9 ASSPEAGEGETQY
TRBJ1-3 TRBV30 AWRQGANSGNTIY
TRBJ2-3 TRBV12-3/TRBV12-4 ASSADRVSTDTQY
TRBJ1-2 TRBV19 ASSIEGGGGYT
TRBJ1-1 TRBV6-1 ASSEGTGGTEAF
TRBJ1-2 TRBV16 ASSQSFDTTYGYT
TRBJ1-2 TRBV20-1 SASLPDVYGYT
TRBJ1-4 TRBV9 ASSVGAEGFNEKLF
TRBJ2-2 TRBV2 ASNIGLAGAWDTGELF
TRBJ2-3 TRBV7-3 ASSHAGTGLDTQY
TRBJ1-1 TRBV19 ASSIGTVMNTEAF
TRBJ2-4 TRBV20-1 SARVLAGVSAKNIQY
TRBJ2-7 TRBV10-2 ASSVGVSYEQY
TRBJ2-6 TRBV6-4 ASSDSGGANVLT
TRBJ2-7 TRBV3-1 ASSQDPSGFFREQY
TRBJ1-1 TRBV6-2/TRBV6-3 ASSYSIQYWDTEAF